The 2 T cell receptor beta chains in this list originate from one sample, sequenced in a study of CD8 T cells in ankylosing spondylitis (dated by TCRdb to about 2017). Overall study results and their limits: A TCR beta motif of about 8 highly homologous amino acid variants appeared characteristic of blood from ankylosing spondylitis patients.

These TCRs are of unknown antigen specificity. The library was obtained by 5' RACE. These reads were obtained on an Illumina HiSeq 2500. TCRdb trimmed the raw reads at Q25, called clones with MiXCR and kept productive beta chains. Records with the same CDR3 protein are collapsed into one entry carrying the most frequent genes and DNA. The table for this sample lists some 700,000 distinct CDR3 sequences; 19% of them were counted only once. Around a fifth of the sample is taken by the ten largest. Sequenced: blood, either unsorted or a sorted T cell fraction (not recorded which). These receptors all come from a male donor with ankylosing spondylitis.

The chain joins TRBV12-3 or TRBV12-4 to TRBJ2-1; no clear D gene. This CDR3 spans 13 amino acids. The V end was cut by 3 bases, the J end by 5 bases, with 8 bases between. The CDR3 nucleotides read TGTGCCAGCAGTTTCCCCGAGAACAATGAGCAGTTCTTC. Protein: CASSFPENNEQFF.

This clonotype was seen a handful of times. V is TRBV7-6 and J is TRBJ2-3; no reliable D call. V lost 5 bases and J lost 3, with 9 bases in between. The CDR3 has 13 amino acids. Germline CDR1 SGHVS, CDR2 FNYEAQ. The CDR3 DNA sequence: TGTGCCAGCAGCCCCTTATGGACAGATACGCAGTATTTT. It is translated as CASSPLWTDTQYF.